This T cell receptor (beta chain) was identified during a study of PD-1 blockade in classical Hodgkin lymphoma (TCRdb year 2020). For context, the study as a whole: Nivolumab dosing was 3 mg/kg intravenously every 2 weeks, continuing until either disease progression or unacceptable toxicity. The study used CyTOF and TCR beta sequencing to define a peripheral blood immune signature of response to PD-1 blockade in classical Hodgkin lymphoma. Summary of the overall study and its limitations: A significant rise by C4D1 was seen in CD4+ but not CD8+ TCR diversity (p=0.0027 vs p=0.16), with the rise being most apparent in complete responders (p=0.02). Diversity was lower in patients who began nivolumab less than 1 year after ASCT, so these patients were left out of later analyses to avoid confounding by immune reconstitution. Among trial patients, those achieving complete response had baseline diversity similar to that of newly diagnosed patients, while diversity was significantly lower in partial responders and progressors. Baseline TCR diversity was reported to be lower in newly diagnosed patients than in healthy donors, and even lower in relapsed/refractory patients. The study was restricted to a single clinical trial cohort, and the causes of repertoire differences, possibly disease activity or prior therapy, were left undefined.

Comment on this clone: Its antigen is currently not known. No qualities accompany the bases; no much larger clone lies one base away.

The CDR3, from cysteine to phenylalanine, totals 15 residues. Here the CDR3 DNA is all that survives: 45 bases in frame from base 1. CDR1 and CDR2 (MGHRA, YSYEKL) derive from the germline V gene. The trim is 5 bases for V and 3 bases for J, with a gap of 13 bases between the germline ends. The time point label, read with the paper, signifies: cycle 4 day 1 (C4D1), after more than five weeks of nivolumab. Every trial patient had relapsed following autologous stem cell transplantation, and prior brentuximab vedotin exposure was what differed among cohorts A, B and C. The trial cohort included 55 to 65 patients with relapsed/refractory classical Hodgkin lymphoma, and each patient had a best overall response of complete response, partial response or progressive disease. Single-agent nivolumab was administered to trial patients in the multi-cohort phase II CheckMate 205 trial. Best overall response was determined by an independent review committee according to the 2007 International Working Group response criteria. Trial PBMCs were collected immediately before nivolumab initiation (C1D1) and during therapy at cycle 2 day 1 and cycle 4 day 1. After peripheral blood was drawn into 8 mL Vacutainer Cell Preparation Tubes, PBMCs were isolated by centrifugation and then cryopreserved.

Genomic DNA was extracted with the Qiagen DNeasy kit from unsorted PBMCs and from negatively selected CD4+ and CD8+ fractions. Using primers that anneal to V and J segments, immunoSEQ multiplex PCR amplified the TCR beta CDR3 regions. A synthetic immune receptor repertoire was used to minimize amplification bias, and any remaining bias was removed computationally after sequencing. The study's processing was this. Custom Python scripts were used to quantify repertoire diversity as the Shannon entropy index. Unsorted, CD4+ and CD8+ repertoires were analyzed separately, except for combined analyses in which CD4+ and CD8+ sequences were merged in silico. Clonal expansion was defined as a frequency increase of at least 2-fold after treatment compared with C1D1, and clones undetected at baseline were assigned a pseudocount of 0.5. Clones with 0 or 1 copy at C1D1 were defined as singleton clones, while clones with 2 or more copies were defined as non-singleton clones. Clones expanded in unsorted samples were labelled as CD4+, CD8+ or unknown by matching protein sequences in sorted samples from the same patient. Wilcoxon tests on paired samples were used to test diversity changes from C1D1 to C4D1. The table comes from immuneACCESS by way of TCRdb, which keeps in-frame sequences with V and J called. Part of the clones is missing from these tables; in studies checked, under half for an unresolved V gene and the rest for unknown reasons. V and J calls and clone size are given by that table; D and trimming were obtained from the DNA. The sample table shows 57,000 or so clones, and about 85% are seen once. Roughly 8.1% of the sample lies in the top ten.

The sequencing here drew on peripheral blood mononuclear cells (PBMCs), taken before the fourth cycle of nivolumab. The TCR originated in a human donor with classical Hodgkin lymphoma. The V and J segments used are TRBV4-1 and TRBJ1-4; matching of 5 bases hints at TRBD1 as the D gene. The nucleotides read TGCGCCAGCAGCGACTATGGGACCTCTAATGAAAAACTGTTTTTT. This gives the protein CASSDYGTSNEKLFF.